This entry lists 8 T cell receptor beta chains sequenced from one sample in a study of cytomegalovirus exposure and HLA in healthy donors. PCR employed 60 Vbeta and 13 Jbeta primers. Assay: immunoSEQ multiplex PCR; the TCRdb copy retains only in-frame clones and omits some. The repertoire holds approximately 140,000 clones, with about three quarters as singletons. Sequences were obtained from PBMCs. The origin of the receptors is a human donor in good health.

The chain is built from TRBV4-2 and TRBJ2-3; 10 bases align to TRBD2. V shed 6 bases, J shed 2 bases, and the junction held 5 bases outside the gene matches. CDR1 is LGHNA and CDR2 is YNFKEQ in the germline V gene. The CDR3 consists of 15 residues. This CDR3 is CASSKAGGDTDTQYF. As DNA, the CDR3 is TGTGCCAGCAGTAAAGCGGGGGGGGACACAGATACGCAGTATTTT.

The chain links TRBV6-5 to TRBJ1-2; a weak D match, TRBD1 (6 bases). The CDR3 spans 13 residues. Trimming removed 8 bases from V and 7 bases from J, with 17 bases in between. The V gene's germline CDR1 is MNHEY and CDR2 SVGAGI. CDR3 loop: CASEGGGQGGYTF. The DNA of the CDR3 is TGTGCCAGCGAGGGCGGGGGGCAAGGTGGCTACACCTTC.

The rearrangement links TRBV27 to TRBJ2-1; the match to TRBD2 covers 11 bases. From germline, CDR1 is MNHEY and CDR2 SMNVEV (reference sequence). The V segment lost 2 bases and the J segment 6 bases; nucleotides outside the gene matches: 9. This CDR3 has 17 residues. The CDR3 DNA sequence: TGTGCCAGCAGTTTACTAGCGGGAGGAACGGTCGCCAATGAGCAGTTCTTC. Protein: CASSLLAGGTVANEQFF.

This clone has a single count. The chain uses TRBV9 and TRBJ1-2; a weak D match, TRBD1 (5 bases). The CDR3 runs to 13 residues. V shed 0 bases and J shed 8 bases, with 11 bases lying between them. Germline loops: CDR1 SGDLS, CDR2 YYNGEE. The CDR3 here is CASSVVQGWGYTF. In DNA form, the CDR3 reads TGTGCCAGCAGCGTAGTTCAGGGCTGGGGCTACACCTTC.

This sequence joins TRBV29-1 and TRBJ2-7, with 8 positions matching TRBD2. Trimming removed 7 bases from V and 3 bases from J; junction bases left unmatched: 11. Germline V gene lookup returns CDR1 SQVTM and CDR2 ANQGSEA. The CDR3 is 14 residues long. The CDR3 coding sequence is TGCAGCGCACAACCAAGCGGGGGCCACTACGAGCAGTACTTC. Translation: CSAQPSGGHYEQYF.

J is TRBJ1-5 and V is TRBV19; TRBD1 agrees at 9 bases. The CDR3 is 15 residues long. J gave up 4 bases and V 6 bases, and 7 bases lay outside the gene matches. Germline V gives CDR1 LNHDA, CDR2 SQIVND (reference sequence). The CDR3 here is CASSTGQGENQPQHF. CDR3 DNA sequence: TGTGCCAGTAGCACGGGACAGGGTGAAAATCAGCCCCAGCATTTT.

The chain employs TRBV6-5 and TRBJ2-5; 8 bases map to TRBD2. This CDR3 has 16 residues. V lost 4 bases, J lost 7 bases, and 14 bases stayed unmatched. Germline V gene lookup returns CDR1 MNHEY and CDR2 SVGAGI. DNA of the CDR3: TGTGCCAGCAGTTTGGTCGTTGCGGGGGGAGGCGTGACCCAGTACTTC. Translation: CASSLVVAGGGVTQYF.

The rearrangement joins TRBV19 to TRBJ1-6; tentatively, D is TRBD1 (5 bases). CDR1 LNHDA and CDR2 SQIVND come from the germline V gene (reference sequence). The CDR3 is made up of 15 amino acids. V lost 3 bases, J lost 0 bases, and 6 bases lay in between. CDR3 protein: CASSIRDSYNSPLHF. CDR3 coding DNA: TGTGCCAGTAGTATCAGGGACTCCTATAATTCACCCCTCCACTTT.